This T cell receptor (beta chain) derives from a study of T cell repertoires in cytomegalovirus infection. Study information: CMV infection plus the matching HLA type was flagged by public TCR beta signatures.

TCRdb called the reads again in MiXCR, with one record for every CDR3 protein. The repertoire has some 110,000 distinct CDR3 sequences, around 32% of them found once; the top ten carry approximately 50%. On this clonotype itself: The antigen is undetermined. A much bigger clone sits one base away, suggesting this may be a read error.

The CDR3 runs 13 residues. Germline V CDR1 and CDR2: SGHTA, FQGNSA. Study results and caveats: Carriers of CMV and the relevant HLA type were discriminated by public TCR beta frequency. Dominant in the ex vivo response were TCR beta clonotypes restricted by HLA-C and specific for CMV.

The source was CD8+ T cells from cultured PBMCs, collected from culture after CMV antigen stimulation. The V gene is TRBV7-2, the J gene TRBJ2-2, with unresolved D. The sequence was obtained from a human donor in good health (CMV status not recorded). Some clones in this sample may be carry-over from other donors' samples. The CDR3 nucleotides read TGTGCCAGCAGCTACCTGAACACCAGGGAGCTGTTTTTT. It specifies CASSYLNTRELFF.